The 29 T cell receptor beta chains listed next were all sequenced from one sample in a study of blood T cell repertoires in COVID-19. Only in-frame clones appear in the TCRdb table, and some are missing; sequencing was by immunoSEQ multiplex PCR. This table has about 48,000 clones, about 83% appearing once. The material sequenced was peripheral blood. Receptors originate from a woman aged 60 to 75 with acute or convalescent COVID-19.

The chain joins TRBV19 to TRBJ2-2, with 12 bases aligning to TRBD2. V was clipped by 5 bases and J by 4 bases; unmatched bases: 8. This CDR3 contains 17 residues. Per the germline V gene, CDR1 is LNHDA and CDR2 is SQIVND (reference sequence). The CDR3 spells CASSAGLAGHLTGELFF. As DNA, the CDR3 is TGTGCCAGTAGTGCCGGACTAGCGGGACATCTCACCGGGGAGCTGTTTTTT. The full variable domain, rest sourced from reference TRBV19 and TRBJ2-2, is DGGITQSPKYLFRKEGQNVTLSCEQNLNHDAMYWYRQDPGQGLRLIYYSQIVNDFQKGDIAEGYSVSREKKESFPLTVTSAQKNPTAFYLCASSAGLAGHLTGELFFGEGSRLTVL.

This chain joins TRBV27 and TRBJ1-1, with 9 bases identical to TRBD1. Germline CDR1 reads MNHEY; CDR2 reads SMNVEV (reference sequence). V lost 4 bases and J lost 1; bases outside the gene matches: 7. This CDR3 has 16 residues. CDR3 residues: CASSYRWTGENTEAFF. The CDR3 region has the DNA TGTGCCAGCAGTTACAGATGGACAGGGGAGAACACTGAAGCTTTCTTT.

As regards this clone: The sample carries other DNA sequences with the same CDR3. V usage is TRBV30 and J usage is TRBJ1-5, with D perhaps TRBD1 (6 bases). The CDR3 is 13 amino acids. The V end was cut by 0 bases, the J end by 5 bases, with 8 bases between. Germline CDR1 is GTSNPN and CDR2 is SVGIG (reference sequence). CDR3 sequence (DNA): TGTGCCTGGAGTGTAGGGGGGGATCAGCCCCAGCATTTT. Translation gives CAWSVGGDQPQHF.

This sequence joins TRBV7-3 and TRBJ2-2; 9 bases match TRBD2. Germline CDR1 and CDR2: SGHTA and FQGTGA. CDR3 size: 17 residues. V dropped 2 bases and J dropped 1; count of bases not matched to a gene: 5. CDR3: CASSLWAGGKNTGELFF. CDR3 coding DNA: TGTGCCAGCAGCTTATGGGCGGGAGGGAAGAACACCGGGGAGCTGTTTTTT.

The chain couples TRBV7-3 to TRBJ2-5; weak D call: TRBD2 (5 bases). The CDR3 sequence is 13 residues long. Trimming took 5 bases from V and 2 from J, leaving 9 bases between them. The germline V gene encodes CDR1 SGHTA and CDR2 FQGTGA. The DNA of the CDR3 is TGTGCCAGCAGCCGGGGATCTCAAGAGACCCAGTACTTC. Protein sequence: CASSRGSQETQYF.

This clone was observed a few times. The DNA for the CDR3 is TGTGCCAGCTCACCTGGGCCAGCGGCCTCTCAAAGAGCTAACTATGGCTACACCTTC. Its translation: CASSPGPAASQRANYGYTF. V usage is TRBV18 and J usage is TRBJ1-2, with D uncertain. This CDR3 comprises 19 residues. Germline CDR1 is KGHSH and CDR2 is LQKENI. With 3 bases removed from V and 0 bases from J, the gap between germline ends came to 23 bases.

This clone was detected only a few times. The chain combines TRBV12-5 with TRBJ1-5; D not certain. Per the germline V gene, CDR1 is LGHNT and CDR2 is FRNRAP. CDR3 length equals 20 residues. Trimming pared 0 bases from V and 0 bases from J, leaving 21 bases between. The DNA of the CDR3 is TGTGCTAGTGGTTTGGTACCCTTCGGCCGCGGAGACTATAGCAATCAGCCCCAGCATTTT. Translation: CASGLVPFGRGDYSNQPQHF.

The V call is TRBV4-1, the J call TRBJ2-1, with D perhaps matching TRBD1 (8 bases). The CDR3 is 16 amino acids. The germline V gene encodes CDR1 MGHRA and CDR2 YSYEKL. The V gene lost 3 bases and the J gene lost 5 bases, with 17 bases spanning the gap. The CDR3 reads CASSHGQGAGDNEQFF. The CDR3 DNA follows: TGCGCCAGCAGCCACGGGCAGGGGGCGGGAGACAATGAGCAGTTCTTC.

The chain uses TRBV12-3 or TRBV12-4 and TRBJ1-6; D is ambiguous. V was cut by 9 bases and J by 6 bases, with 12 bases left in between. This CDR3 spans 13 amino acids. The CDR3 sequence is CASCRELNSPLHF. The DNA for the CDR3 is TGTGCCAGTTGCCGGGAGCTTAATTCACCCCTCCACTTT.

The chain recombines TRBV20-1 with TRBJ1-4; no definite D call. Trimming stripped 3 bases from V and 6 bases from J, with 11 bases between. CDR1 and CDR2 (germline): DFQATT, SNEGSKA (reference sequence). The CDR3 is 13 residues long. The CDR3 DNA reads TGCAGTGCTAGTGTGCAGTTGGATGAAAAACTGTTTTTT. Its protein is CSASVQLDEKLFF.

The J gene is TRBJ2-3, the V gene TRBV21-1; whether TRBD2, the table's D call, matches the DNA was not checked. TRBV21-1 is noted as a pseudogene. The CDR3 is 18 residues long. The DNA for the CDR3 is TGTGCCAGCACCCTAACCTGGGCGGGAGGCCCAGGGACAGATACGCAGTATTTT. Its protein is CASTLTWAGGPGTDTQYF.

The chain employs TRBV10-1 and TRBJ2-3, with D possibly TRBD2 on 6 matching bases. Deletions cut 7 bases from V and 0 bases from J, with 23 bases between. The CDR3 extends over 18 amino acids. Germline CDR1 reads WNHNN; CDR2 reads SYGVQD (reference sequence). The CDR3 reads CASILRRGHDTSTDTQYF. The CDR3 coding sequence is TGCGCCAGCATCCTGAGGAGGGGTCATGACACTAGCACAGATACGCAGTATTTT.

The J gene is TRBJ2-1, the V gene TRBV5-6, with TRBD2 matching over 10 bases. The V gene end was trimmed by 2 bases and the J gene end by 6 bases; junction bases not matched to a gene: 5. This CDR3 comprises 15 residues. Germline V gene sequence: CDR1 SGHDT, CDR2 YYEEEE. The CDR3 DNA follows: TGTGCCAGCAGCTTTTCACAGCGGGAGGGCAATGAGCAGTTCTTC. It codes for CASSFSQREGNEQFF.

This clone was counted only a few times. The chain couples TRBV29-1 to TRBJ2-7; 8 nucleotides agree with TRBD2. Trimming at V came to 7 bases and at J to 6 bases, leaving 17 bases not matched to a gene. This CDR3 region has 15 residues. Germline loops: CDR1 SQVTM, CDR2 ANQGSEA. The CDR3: CSGASGLVGKSEQYF. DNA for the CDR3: TGCAGCGGGGCTAGCGGGCTCGTTGGAAAAAGCGAGCAGTACTTC.

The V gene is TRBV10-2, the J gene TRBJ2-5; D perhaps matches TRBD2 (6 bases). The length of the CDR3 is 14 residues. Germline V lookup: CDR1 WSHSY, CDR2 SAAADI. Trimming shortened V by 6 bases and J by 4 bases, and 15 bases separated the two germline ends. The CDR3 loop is CASRRQRGGETQYF. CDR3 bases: TGCGCCAGCAGAAGACAAAGGGGAGGAGAGACCCAGTACTTC.

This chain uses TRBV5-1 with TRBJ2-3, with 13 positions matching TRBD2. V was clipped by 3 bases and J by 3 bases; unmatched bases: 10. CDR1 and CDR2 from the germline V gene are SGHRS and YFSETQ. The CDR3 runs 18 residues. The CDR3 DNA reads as TGCGCCAGCAGCTCGGGACTAGCGGGGCCCGGGTGGACAGATACGCAGTATTTT. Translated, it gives CASSSGLAGPGWTDTQYF.

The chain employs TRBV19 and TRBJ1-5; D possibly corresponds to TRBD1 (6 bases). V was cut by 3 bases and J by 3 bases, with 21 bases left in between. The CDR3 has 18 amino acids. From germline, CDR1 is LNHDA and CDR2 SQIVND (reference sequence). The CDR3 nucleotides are TGTGCCAGTAGTATCACAGGGTCCTCTCAAGGTGACAATCAGCCCCAGCATTTT. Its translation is CASSITGSSQGDNQPQHF.

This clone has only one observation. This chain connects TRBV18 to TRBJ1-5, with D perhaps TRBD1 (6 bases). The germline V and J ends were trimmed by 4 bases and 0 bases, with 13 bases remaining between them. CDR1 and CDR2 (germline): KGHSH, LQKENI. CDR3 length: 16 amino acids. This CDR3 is CASSLNSGVSNQPQHF. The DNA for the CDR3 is TGTGCCAGCTCACTCAACTCAGGGGTTAGCAATCAGCCCCAGCATTTT.

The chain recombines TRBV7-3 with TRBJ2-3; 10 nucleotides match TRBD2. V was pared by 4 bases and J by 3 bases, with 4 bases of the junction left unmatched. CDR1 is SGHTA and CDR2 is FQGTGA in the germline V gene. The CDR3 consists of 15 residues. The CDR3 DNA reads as TGTGCCAGCAGCTGGACTAGCGGTGGGACAGATACGCAGTATTTT. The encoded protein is CASSWTSGGTDTQYF.

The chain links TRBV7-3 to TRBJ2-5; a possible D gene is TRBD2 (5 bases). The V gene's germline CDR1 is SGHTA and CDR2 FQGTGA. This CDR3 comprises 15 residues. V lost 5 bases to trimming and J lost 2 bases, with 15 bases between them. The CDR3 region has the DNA TGTGCCAGCAGCCCCGGAGCGGAGAAACAAGAGACCCAGTACTTC. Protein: CASSPGAEKQETQYF.

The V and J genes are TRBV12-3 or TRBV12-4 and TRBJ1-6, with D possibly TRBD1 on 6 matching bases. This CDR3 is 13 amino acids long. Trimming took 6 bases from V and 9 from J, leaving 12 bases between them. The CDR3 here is CASSRGQISPLHF. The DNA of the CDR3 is TGTGCCAGCAGCCGAGGACAGATTTCACCCCTCCACTTT.

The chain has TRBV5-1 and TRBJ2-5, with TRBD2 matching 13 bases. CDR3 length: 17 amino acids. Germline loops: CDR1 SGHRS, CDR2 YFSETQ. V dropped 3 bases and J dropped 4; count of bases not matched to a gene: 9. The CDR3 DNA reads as TGCGCCAGCAGCTCCCCGGGACTAGCGGGATTGTCAGAGACCCAGTACTTC. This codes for CASSSPGLAGLSETQYF. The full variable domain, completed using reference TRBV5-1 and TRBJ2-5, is KAGVTQTPRYLIKTRGQQVTLSCSPISGHRSVSWYQQTPGQGLQFLFEYFSETQRNKGNFPGRFSGRQFSNSRSEMNVSTLELGDSALYLCASSSPGLAGLSETQYFGPGTRLLVL.

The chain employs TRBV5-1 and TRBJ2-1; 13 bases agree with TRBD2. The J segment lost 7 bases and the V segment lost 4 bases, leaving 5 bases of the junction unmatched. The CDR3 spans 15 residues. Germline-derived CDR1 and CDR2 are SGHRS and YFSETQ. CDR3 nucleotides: TGCGCCAGCAGCCAGGGACTAGCGGGGCTGAATGAGCAGTTCTTC. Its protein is CASSQGLAGLNEQFF.

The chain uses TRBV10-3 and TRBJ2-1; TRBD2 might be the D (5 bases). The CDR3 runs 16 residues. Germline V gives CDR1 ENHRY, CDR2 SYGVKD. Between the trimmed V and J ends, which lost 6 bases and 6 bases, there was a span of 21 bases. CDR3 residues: CAISPSRTPDSNEQFF. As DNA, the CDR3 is TGTGCCATCAGCCCAAGTAGGACTCCGGACTCCAATGAGCAGTTCTTC.

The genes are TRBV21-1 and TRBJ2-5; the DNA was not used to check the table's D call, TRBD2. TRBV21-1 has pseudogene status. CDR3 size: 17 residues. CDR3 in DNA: TGTGCCAGCCCAGCGTGGCCGACTCCCATGACCCAAGAGACCCAGTACTTC. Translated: CASPAWPTPMTQETQYF.

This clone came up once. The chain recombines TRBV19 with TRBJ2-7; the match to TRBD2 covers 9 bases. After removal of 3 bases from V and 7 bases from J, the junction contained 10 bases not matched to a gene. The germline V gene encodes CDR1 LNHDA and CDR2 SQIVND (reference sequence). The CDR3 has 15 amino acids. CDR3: CASSILAGPTGEQYF. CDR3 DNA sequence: TGTGCCAGTAGTATCCTAGCGGGACCCACTGGGGAGCAGTACTTC.

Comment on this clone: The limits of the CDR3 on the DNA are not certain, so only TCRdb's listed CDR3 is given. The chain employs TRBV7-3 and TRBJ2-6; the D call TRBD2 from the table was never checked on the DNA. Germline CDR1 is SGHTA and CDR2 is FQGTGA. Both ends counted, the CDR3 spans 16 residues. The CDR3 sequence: CASSTSGASGANVLTF.

The CDR3 protein is CASSIVGAGGSGYTF. The CDR3 DNA reads TGTGCCAGTAGTATAGTGGGAGCAGGGGGAAGTGGCTACACCTTC. J is TRBJ1-2 and V is TRBV19; 7 bases agree with TRBD1. The germline gives CDR1 LNHDA, CDR2 SQIVND (reference sequence). The trim removed 1 base at V and 7 bases at J, leaving 9 bases unmatched. The CDR3 totals 15 residues.

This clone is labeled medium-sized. CDR3 sequence: CAIGGYTF. CDR3 sequence (DNA): TGTGCCATCGGGGGCTACACCTTC. The V gene is TRBV7-3, the J gene TRBJ1-2; D is unclear. Trimming left V 10 bases short and J 8 bases short, with 5 bases between. Germline loops: CDR1 SGHTA, CDR2 FQGTGA. This CDR3 spans 8 amino acids.